The 8 T cell receptor beta chains below all came from one sample that was sequenced in a study of T-cell memory formation after mild COVID-19. TCRdb analysed the 5' RACE reads with MiXCR anew, one entry per CDR3 protein. The top ten hold about 20% of the sample, which has about 350,000 distinct CDR3 sequences, roughly 13% seen once. The sequenced sample was PBMCs or a T cell subset sorted from them (not recorded which). These receptor sequences come from a man between 18 and 29 years old who had mild COVID-19 (a few samples of this study predate the infection). Cell type and time point are not known.

For this clonotype: The junction differs from germline at one of its ends, possibly a read error. This chain uses TRBV4-2 with TRBJ2-3; tentatively, D is TRBD2 (6 bases). This CDR3 comprises 15 residues. From germline, CDR1 is LGHNA and CDR2 YNFKEQ. CDR3 in amino acids: CACSQDSGSTDTQYF. CDR3 in DNA: TGTGCCTGCAGCCAAGATAGCGGTAGCACAGATACGCAGTATTTT.

The rearrangement joins TRBV7-9 to TRBJ2-7; 8 bases agree with TRBD1. J gave up 2 bases and V 1 base, and 10 bases lay outside the gene matches. Germline values: CDR1 SEHNR, CDR2 FQNEAQ (reference sequence). The CDR3 runs 17 residues. CDR3 sequence (DNA): TGTGCCAGCAGCTTAGTCCCTATTCGGACAGGGACCTACGAGCAGTACGTC. This translates into CASSLVPIRTGTYEQYV.

The rearrangement uses TRBV9 and TRBJ2-4, with D tentatively TRBD1 (6 bases). The CDR3 length is 12 residues. The germline gives CDR1 SGDLS, CDR2 YYNGEE. V lost 3 bases and J lost 11, with 12 bases in between. DNA for the CDR3: TGTGCCAGCAGCGGGGACCGACAGGTTCAGTACTTC. Translated, it gives CASSGDRQVQYF.

This clonotype was detected only a few times. The chain has TRBV6-5 and TRBJ2-2; D not certain. Deletions cut 2 bases from V and 4 bases from J, with 5 bases between. Germline assignment: CDR1 MNHEY and CDR2 SVGAGI. CDR3 size: 13 residues. This CDR3 is CASSYAATGELFF. The CDR3 DNA reads TGTGCCAGCAGTTACGCCGCCACCGGGGAGCTGTTTTTT.

This clonotype has more than one count but fewer than ten. The chain is built from TRBV5-4 and TRBJ2-7; TRBD1 is a possible D gene (6 bases). The CDR3 runs to 12 residues. V lost 1 base and J lost 6, with 8 bases in between. The germline V gene encodes CDR1 SGHNT and CDR2 YYREEE (reference sequence). CDR3 amino acids: CASSLTGTEQYF. The DNA of the CDR3 is TGTGCCAGCAGCTTGACAGGGACCGAGCAGTACTTC.

This chain links TRBV5-1 with TRBJ1-5, with 9 bases fitting TRBD1. Germline lookup yields CDR1 SGHRS and CDR2 YFSETQ. CDR3 length: 20 residues. V lost 1 base, J lost 0 bases, and 14 bases stayed unmatched. The CDR3 spells CASSLKDRGSPGNSNQPQHF. The CDR3 nucleotides are TGCGCCAGCAGCTTGAAGGACAGGGGTTCCCCTGGTAATAGCAATCAGCCCCAGCATTTT.

This clonotype was seen a few times. The J gene is TRBJ2-5, the V gene TRBV24-1; D might be TRBD1 or TRBD2, each matching 6 bases. The germline gives CDR1 KGHDR, CDR2 SFDVKD. The CDR3 is 13 residues long. Trimming removed 4 bases from V and 5 bases from J, with 10 bases in between. CDR3 protein: CATSEGGGETQYF. CDR3 coding DNA: TGTGCCACCAGTGAAGGGGGAGGTGAGACCCAGTACTTC.

This clonotype was counted only a few times. The rearrangement joins TRBV3-1 to TRBJ2-3, with TRBD1 as a possible D gene (6 bases). CDR3 length equals 14 residues. Trimming removed 7 bases at V and 5 bases at J, with 16 bases between. Per the germline V gene, CDR1 is LGHDT and CDR2 is YNNKEL (reference sequence). The CDR3 protein is CASTLRQEGDTQYF. CDR3 bases: TGTGCCAGCACCCTCCGACAGGAAGGAGATACGCAGTATTTT.